One sample yielded the 10 T cell receptor beta chains listed below, sequenced in a study of OX40 agonist ivuxolimab in advanced cancers. This table comes from immunoSEQ multiplex PCR, and its TCRdb copy is limited to in-frame clones, with some not included. The table lists 60,000 or so clones, about 90% of them singletons. Source: CD4+ or CD8+ T cells sorted from blood, taken in a trial of the OX40 agonist ivuxolimab. The receptors stem from an adult with an advanced solid tumor such as melanoma, head and neck, liver or kidney cancer.

In this sample, this clone turned up a few times. V usage is TRBV4-1 and J usage is TRBJ1-3; possible D gene TRBD1, 5 bases. Germline V CDR1 and CDR2: MGHRA, YSYEKL. The ends were cut back, 1 base at V and 3 bases at J, with 16 bases in the middle. The CDR3 loop spans 17 amino acids. The CDR3 reads CASSQVSGPSSGNTIYF. The CDR3 DNA reads as TGCGCCAGCAGCCAAGTCTCAGGGCCGTCAAGTGGAAACACCATATATTTT.

J is TRBJ2-3 and V is TRBV27; D not resolved. V was cut by 4 bases and J by 4 bases, with 3 bases left in between. There are 11 residues in the CDR3. Germline CDR1 is MNHEY and CDR2 is SMNVEV (reference sequence). The CDR3 region is CASSYADTQYF. DNA for the CDR3: TGTGCCAGCAGTTATGCAGATACGCAGTATTTT.

The V and J genes are TRBV6-5 and TRBJ2-1; D is unresolved. V dropped 1 base and J dropped 5 bases, with 6 bases sitting between them. The CDR3 loop spans 13 amino acids. Germline CDR1 reads MNHEY; CDR2 reads SVGAGI. In nucleotides, the CDR3 is TGTGCCAGCAGTTACTTTACCAACAATGAGCAGTTCTTC. This sequence encodes CASSYFTNNEQFF.

The V call is TRBV19, the J call TRBJ1-5; D is unresolved. Germline V lookup: CDR1 LNHDA, CDR2 SQIVND (reference sequence). With 3 bases removed from V and 0 bases from J, the gap between germline ends came to 12 bases. There are 16 residues in the CDR3. CDR3 in amino acids: CASSIFFGISNQPQHF. CDR3 DNA: TGTGCCAGTAGTATTTTCTTCGGGATTAGCAATCAGCCCCAGCATTTT.

V and J are TRBV4-1 and TRBJ1-5; D remains ambiguous. CDR1 and CDR2 from the germline V gene are MGHRA and YSYEKL. There are 15 residues in the CDR3. Deletions cut 2 bases from V and 3 bases from J, with 11 bases between. The DNA of the CDR3 is TGCGCCAGCAGCCAACGCTCCAGAGACAATCAGCCCCAGCATTTT. Amino acid sequence: CASSQRSRDNQPQHF.

V is TRBV9 and J is TRBJ1-1, with D possibly matching TRBD1 (5 bases). This CDR3 is 12 amino acids long. V lost 4 bases and J 5 bases, leaving 9 bases between the germline ends. Germline V gives CDR1 SGDLS, CDR2 YYNGEE. The DNA for the CDR3 is TGTGCCAGCAGCCCGGGGGTGACTGAAGCTTTCTTT. It specifies CASSPGVTEAFF. Full variable domain (remainder filled in from reference TRBV9 and TRBJ1-1): DSGVTQTPKHLITATGQRVTLRCSPRSGDLSVYWYQQSLDQGLQFLIQYYNGEERAKGNILERFSAQQFPDLHSELNLSSLELGDSALYFCASSPGVTEAFFGQGTRLTVV.

CDR3 coding DNA: TGCGCCAGCAGCTTGCTGCGGACAGGGGCCTCCTACAATGAGCAGTTCTTC. Residues: CASSLLRTGASYNEQFF. V and J are TRBV5-1 and TRBJ2-1; 9 bases are shared with TRBD1. The germline V gene encodes CDR1 SGHRS and CDR2 YFSETQ. V shed 1 base and J 0 bases; nucleotides not matched to a gene: 5. There are 17 residues in the CDR3.

The chain uses TRBV6-5 and TRBJ1-5; no clear D gene. The germline gives CDR1 MNHEY, CDR2 SVGAGI. V lost 6 bases and J lost 1, with 13 bases in between. The CDR3 totals 15 residues. The CDR3 DNA sequence: TGTGCCAGCAGCTATTTTGCGTGGAGCAATCAGCCCCAGCATTTT. Its translation is CASSYFAWSNQPQHF.

The CDR3 spells CASSHGYGYTF. The CDR3 region has the DNA TGCGCCAGCAGCCATGGCTATGGCTACACCTTC. The chain links TRBV4-3 to TRBJ1-2; D is unclear. The CDR3 runs to 11 residues. Trimming removed 3 bases from V and 4 bases from J, with 3 bases in between. Germline V gene sequence: CDR1 LGHNA, CDR2 YSLEER.

The chain joins TRBV4-2 to TRBJ2-7; D gene uncertain. Between the trimmed V and J ends, which lost 2 bases and 3 bases, there was a span of 8 bases. This CDR3 region has 13 residues. CDR1 LGHNA and CDR2 YNFKEQ come from the germline V gene. The CDR3 sequence is CASSQPYVYEQYF. Written as DNA, the CDR3 is TGTGCCAGCAGCCAACCCTACGTCTACGAGCAGTACTTC.